The 11 T cell receptor beta chains below were found in one sample sequenced in a study of OX40 agonist ivuxolimab in advanced cancers. Assay used: immunoSEQ multiplex PCR; TCRdb lists only in-frame clones, some missing. The sample yields about 25,000 clones, around 79% seen once. Sample: CD4+ or CD8+ T cells sorted from blood, taken in a trial of the OX40 agonist ivuxolimab. Source of these receptors: an adult with an advanced solid tumor such as melanoma, head and neck, liver or kidney cancer.

J is TRBJ2-7 and V is TRBV28; D unclear. The CDR3 spans 15 residues. The germline CDR1 and CDR2 sequences are MDHEN and SYDVKM. Trimming removed 3 bases from V and 6 bases from J, with 18 bases in between. This CDR3 reads CASSFPPVEVVEQYF. The CDR3 DNA reads as TGTGCCAGCAGTTTCCCCCCGGTGGAAGTGGTCGAGCAGTACTTC.

The chain combines TRBV5-1 with TRBJ2-1, with D unclear. The germline CDR1 and CDR2 sequences are SGHRS and YFSETQ. The CDR3 has 13 residues. Trimming took 4 bases from V and 10 from J, leaving 15 bases between them. CDR3 residues: CASSGDGVLEQFF. DNA of the CDR3: TGCGCCAGCAGCGGGGATGGGGTTTTGGAGCAGTTCTTC.

This clone was seen more than once but under ten times. The genes are TRBV4-1 and TRBJ1-5; unclear D gene. CDR1 and CDR2 (germline): MGHRA, YSYEKL. The CDR3 has 15 residues. V gave up 1 base and J gave up 0 bases, with 7 bases separating them. The CDR3 protein is CASSQVGDSNQPQHF. CDR3 DNA sequence: TGCGCCAGCAGCCAAGTTGGGGATAGCAATCAGCCCCAGCATTTT.

The J gene is TRBJ1-2, the V gene TRBV29-1, with 9 bases fitting TRBD1. Germline V gene sequence: CDR1 SQVTM, CDR2 ANQGSEA. Losses at the gene ends were 4 bases for V and 8 bases for J; bases not matched to a gene: 11. The CDR3 spans 14 residues. Written as DNA, the CDR3 is TGCAGCGTTGGGTCATACAGGGGGCTAGGAGGCTACACCTTC. Translation: CSVGSYRGLGGYTF.

The chain employs TRBV4-1 and TRBJ2-1; D uncertain. V was shortened by 4 bases and J by 1 base, with 17 bases between the two germline ends. The CDR3 contains 17 residues. Germline CDR1 and CDR2: MGHRA and YSYEKL. CDR3 bases: TGCGCCAGCAGCCCAACGACGCACAGCTTTTCCTACAATGAGCAGTTCTTC. It codes for CASSPTTHSFSYNEQFF.

The table lists this clone with a few counts. The chain links TRBV7-9 to TRBJ2-5; D is perhaps TRBD2 (5 bases). V lost 5 bases to trimming and J lost 5 bases, with 12 bases between them. This CDR3 is 13 amino acids long. In germline, CDR1 is SEHNR, CDR2 FQNEAQ (reference sequence). The CDR3 region is CASSPGGYETQYF. Here the CDR3 DNA reads TGTGCCAGCAGCCCTGGAGGCTATGAGACCCAGTACTTC.

J is TRBJ1-6 and V is TRBV9; 9 nucleotides match TRBD1. Germline lookup yields CDR1 SGDLS and CDR2 YYNGEE. This CDR3 has 15 residues. Unmatched junction bases numbered 3, after V lost 1 base and J lost 7 bases. The chain's CDR3 is CASSVTGTGNSPLHF. DNA for the CDR3: TGTGCCAGCAGCGTAACAGGGACAGGGAATTCACCCCTCCACTTT. The complete variable domain, with remaining parts taken from reference TRBV9 and TRBJ1-6, reads DSGVTQTPKHLITATGQRVTLRCSPRSGDLSVYWYQQSLDQGLQFLIQYYNGEERAKGNILERFSAQQFPDLHSELNLSSLELGDSALYFCASSVTGTGNSPLHFGNGTRLTVT.

The V call is TRBV5-4, the J call TRBJ1-5, with D hard to call. Trimming removed 4 bases from V and 6 bases from J, with 8 bases in between. From germline, CDR1 is SGHNT and CDR2 YYREEE (reference sequence). The CDR3 spans 12 residues. Written as DNA, the CDR3 is TGTGCCAGCAGCCTACACGGTCAGCCCCAGCATTTT. Protein sequence: CASSLHGQPQHF.

This clone was found once. The chain couples TRBV6-5 to TRBJ2-7, with D perhaps matching TRBD2 (6 bases). Deletions cut 5 bases from V and 0 bases from J, with 11 bases between. The CDR3 loop spans 14 amino acids. Germline V gene sequence: CDR1 MNHEY, CDR2 SVGAGI. The CDR3 reads CASSRDFPSYEQYF. CDR3 coding DNA: TGTGCCAGCAGTCGGGACTTTCCCTCCTACGAGCAGTACTTC.

The chain uses TRBV2 and TRBJ2-1; D remains unclear. The CDR3 contains 17 residues. V lost 6 bases, J lost 4 bases, and 22 bases lay in between. CDR1 is SNHLY, CDR2 FYNNEI, per germline. CDR3 nucleotide sequence: TGTGCCAGCAGCCCCCCTGCGGACCCCCTCGGATACAATGAGCAGTTCTTC. Translation: CASSPPADPLGYNEQFF.

The chain joins TRBV5-6 to TRBJ2-5; D might be TRBD1 or TRBD2, each matching 5 bases. V was shortened by 0 bases and J by 5 bases, with 8 bases between the two germline ends. The CDR3 is 13 residues long. Germline loops: CDR1 SGHDT, CDR2 YYEEEE. CDR3 region: CASSLVWGETQYF. CDR3 coding DNA: TGTGCCAGCAGCTTGGTTTGGGGGGAGACCCAGTACTTC.